This is a list of T cell receptor beta chains from one sample in a study of shared clonotypes between healthy human individuals. Assay used: immunoSEQ multiplex PCR; TCRdb lists only in-frame clones, some missing. This table has about 1 million clones, about 70% appearing once. Sequences were obtained from memory CD4+ T cells sorted from blood. All receptors come from a man aged 18 to 35 in good health. The conserved cysteine and the conserved F or W are not part of the CDR3 here. Each record gives: J gene, D gene, V gene, CDR3 protein. D genes are given only for firm matches.

>TRBJ2-1|.|TRBV21-1
ASSKGQRPPYNEQF
>TRBJ2-2|.|TRBV5-1
ASSLRQGGNTGELF
>TRBJ1-6|.|TRBV6-1
ASSERWSSYNSPLH
>TRBJ2-3|TRBD2|TRBV9
ASSATSGGTTDTQY
>TRBJ1-2|.|TRBV5-1
ASSLAPGNYGYT
>TRBJ2-7|.|TRBV7-2
ASSFPLGQGLVEQY
>TRBJ1-6|.|TRBV11-2
ASSLTGYSPLH
>TRBJ1-2|.|TRBV7-2
ASSLEGGRATGYGYT
>TRBJ2-5|.|TRBV7-8
ASTPGHNQETQY
>TRBJ1-5|TRBD1|TRBV19
ASRAGTGNNQPQH